This entry is about one TCR beta chain. Its cognate antigen is unknown. This CDR3 is built from 14 residues. Germline assignment: CDR1 PRHDT and CDR2 FYEKMQ (reference sequence). V was pared by 4 bases and J by 7 bases, with 14 bases between. This specimen belongs to a study of blood T cells in healthy people across ages. Study conclusions and caveats: Donor CMV status was unknown, possibly confounding expanded clonotype changes. A conclusive naive versus antigen-experienced comparison was prevented by the unsorted PBMCs.

Together with a sample-barcoded 5' primer, a J-beta primer mix was included in a second PCR lasting roughly 6 to 12 cycles. Template switching added a 12-random-nucleotide identifier to every cDNA molecule. Using its own MiXCR run on the 5' RACE reads, TCRdb lists one record per CDR3 protein. The data contain about 580,000 distinct CDR3 sequences, less than 60% of them seen just once; the ten biggest clones take up about 26%. In each sample, at least 6.5 million PBMCs were isolated. Sequencing input: blood. The chain is built from TRBV13 and TRBJ1-5, with D hard to call. This sequence originates from a man older than 75 in good health. The CDR3 protein is CASSSSWVGQPQHF. The DNA of the CDR3 is TGTGCCAGCAGCTCCTCCTGGGTAGGGCAGCCCCAGCATTTT. Supplemented by reference TRBV13 and TRBJ1-5, the full variable domain reads AAGVIQSPRHLIKEKRETATLKCYPIPRHDTVYWYQQGPGQDPQFLISFYEKMQSDKGSIPDRFSAQQFSDYHSELNMSSLELGDSALYFCASSSSWVGQPQHFGDGTRLSIL.